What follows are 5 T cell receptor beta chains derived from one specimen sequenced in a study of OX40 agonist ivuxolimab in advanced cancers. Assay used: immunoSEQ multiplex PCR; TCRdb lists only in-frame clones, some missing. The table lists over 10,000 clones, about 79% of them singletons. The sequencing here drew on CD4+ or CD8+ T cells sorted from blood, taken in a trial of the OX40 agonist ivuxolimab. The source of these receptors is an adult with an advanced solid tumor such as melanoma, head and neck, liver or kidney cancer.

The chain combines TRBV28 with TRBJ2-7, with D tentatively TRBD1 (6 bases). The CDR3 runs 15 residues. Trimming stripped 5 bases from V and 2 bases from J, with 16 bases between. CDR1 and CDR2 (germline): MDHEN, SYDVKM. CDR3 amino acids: CASSTSSDSPYEQYF. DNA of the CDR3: TGTGCCAGCAGTACCTCATCGGACAGCCCCTACGAGCAGTACTTC.

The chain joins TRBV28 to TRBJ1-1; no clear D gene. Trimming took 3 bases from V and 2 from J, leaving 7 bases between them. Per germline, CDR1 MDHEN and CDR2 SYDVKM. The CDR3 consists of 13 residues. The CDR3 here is CASSFAFNTEAFF. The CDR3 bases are TGTGCCAGCAGTTTTGCCTTCAACACTGAAGCTTTCTTT.

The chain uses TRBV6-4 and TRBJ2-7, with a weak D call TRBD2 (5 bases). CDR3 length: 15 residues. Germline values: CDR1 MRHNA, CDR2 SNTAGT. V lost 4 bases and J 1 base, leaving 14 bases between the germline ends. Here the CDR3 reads CASSGLNNRSYEQYF. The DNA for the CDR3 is TGTGCCAGCAGTGGACTAAATAACCGATCCTACGAGCAGTACTTC.

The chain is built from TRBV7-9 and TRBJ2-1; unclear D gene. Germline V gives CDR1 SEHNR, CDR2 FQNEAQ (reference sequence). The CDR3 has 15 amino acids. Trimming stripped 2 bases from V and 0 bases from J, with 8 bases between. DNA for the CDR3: TGTGCCAGCAGCTTATCGGGCAGCTCCTACAATGAGCAGTTCTTC. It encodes CASSLSGSSYNEQFF.

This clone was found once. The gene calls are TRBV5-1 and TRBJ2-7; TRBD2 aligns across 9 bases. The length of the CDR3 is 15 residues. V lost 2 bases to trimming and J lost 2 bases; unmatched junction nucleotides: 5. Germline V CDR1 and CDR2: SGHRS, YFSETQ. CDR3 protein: CASSFHAGGTYEQYF. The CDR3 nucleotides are TGCGCCAGCAGCTTCCACGCGGGAGGGACCTACGAGCAGTACTTC.